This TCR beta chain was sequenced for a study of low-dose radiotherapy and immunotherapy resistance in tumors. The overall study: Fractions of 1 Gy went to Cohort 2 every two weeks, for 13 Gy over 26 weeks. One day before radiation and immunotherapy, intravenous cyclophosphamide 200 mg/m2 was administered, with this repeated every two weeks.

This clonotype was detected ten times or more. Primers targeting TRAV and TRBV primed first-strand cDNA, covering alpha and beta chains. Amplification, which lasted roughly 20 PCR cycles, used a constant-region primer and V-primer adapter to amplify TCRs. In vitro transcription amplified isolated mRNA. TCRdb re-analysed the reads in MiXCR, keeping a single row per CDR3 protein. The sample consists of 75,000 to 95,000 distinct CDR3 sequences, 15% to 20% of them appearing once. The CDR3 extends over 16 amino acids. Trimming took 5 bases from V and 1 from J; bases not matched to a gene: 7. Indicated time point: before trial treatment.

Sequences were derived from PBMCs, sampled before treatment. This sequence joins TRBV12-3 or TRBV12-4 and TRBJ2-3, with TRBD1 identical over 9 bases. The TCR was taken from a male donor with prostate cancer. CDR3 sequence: CASSTHGQGRTDTQYF. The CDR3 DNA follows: TGTGCCAGCAGTACCCACGGACAGGGGCGCACAGATACGCAGTATTTT.